The clone carrying this T cell receptor beta chain showed up just a few times. Its antigen is unknown. The data were produced by immunoSEQ multiplex PCR, yet TCRdb's version contains in-frame clones alone and is incomplete. This table has about 65,000 clones, roughly 85% appearing once. The data originate from a study of a mutant IDH1 vaccine in newly diagnosed glioma. Time point here: week 23, last vaccination. Every vaccine dose comprised 300 ug of mutant IDH1 20-mer peptide plus topical imiquimod. The source is a man aged 25 to 40 with glioma. Sequencing used PBMCs, obtained from a glioma patient whose treatment included an IDH1 peptide vaccine.

The CDR3 loop reads CAWNTGVQTQYF. CDR3 bases: TGTGCCTGGAACACAGGGGTACAGACCCAGTACTTC. V usage is TRBV30 and J usage is TRBJ2-5; the match to TRBD1 covers 7 bases. The CDR3 length is 12 residues. Germline CDR1 is GTSNPN and CDR2 is SVGIG (reference sequence). J lost 6 bases, V lost 4 bases, and 5 bases had no gene match.